The 31 T cell receptor beta chains below all came from one sample that was sequenced in a study of cytomegalovirus exposure and HLA in healthy donors. The PCR used 60 Vbeta and 13 Jbeta primers. Only in-frame clones appear in the TCRdb table, and some are missing; sequencing was by immunoSEQ multiplex PCR. The sample comprises 200,000 to 300,000 clones, around 83% of which are singletons, and roughly 0.26% rests with the top ten. The specimen sequenced was PBMCs. Every receptor here comes from a girl aged 2-10 years in good health and CMV-seronegative.

The chain recombines TRBV2 with TRBJ1-2; TRBD1 matches at 7 bases. The CDR3 totals 14 residues. V shed 3 bases, J shed 8 bases, and the junction held 9 bases outside the gene matches. Germline CDR1 reads SNHLY; CDR2 reads FYNNEI. In DNA, the CDR3 is TGTGCCAGCAGTGAGCGTGGACAGGCCTACGGCTACACCTTC. It encodes CASSERGQAYGYTF.

The V gene is TRBV2, the J gene TRBJ2-1, with no clear D. V gave up 2 bases and J gave up 6 bases, with 14 bases separating them. The CDR3 extends over 15 amino acids. CDR1 is SNHLY, CDR2 FYNNEI, per germline. CDR3 loop: CASSEIYLALNEQFF. For the CDR3, the DNA is TGTGCCAGCAGTGAAATTTACTTAGCTCTCAATGAGCAGTTCTTC.

This sequence joins TRBV5-4 and TRBJ2-3; the D gene is possibly TRBD2 (5 bases). The germline V gene has CDR1 SGHNT and CDR2 YYREEE (reference sequence). The ends were cut back, 5 bases at V and 0 bases at J, with 10 bases in the middle. The length of the CDR3 is 14 residues. The CDR3 region is CASRAGLSTDTQYF. The CDR3 nucleotides are TGTGCCAGCAGGGCCGGACTTAGCACAGATACGCAGTATTTT. Using reference TRBV5-4 and TRBJ2-3 for the parts outside the CDR3, the full variable domain is ETGVTQSPTHLIKTRGQQVTLRCSSQSGHNTVSWYQQALGQGPQFIFQYYREEENGRGNFPPRFSGLQFPNYSSELNVNALELDDSALYLCASRAGLSTDTQYFGPGTRLTVL.

The V call is TRBV30, the J call TRBJ2-5, with a possible D match to TRBD1 (6 bases). The CDR3 is made up of 12 amino acids. V lost 1 base and J 11 bases, leaving 14 bases between the germline ends. The V gene's germline CDR1 is GTSNPN and CDR2 SVGIG (reference sequence). The CDR3 loop is CAWSGGPVEQYF. The DNA of the CDR3 is TGTGCCTGGAGTGGGGGGCCTGTAGAGCAGTACTTC.

This chain uses TRBV6-1 with TRBJ2-7; 7 bases fit TRBD2. J was trimmed by 0 bases and V by 7 bases; bases with no gene match: 6. Germline values: CDR1 MNHNS, CDR2 SASEGT. The CDR3 is 14 amino acids. CDR3 sequence: CASNPSGYSYEQYF. CDR3 nucleotide sequence: TGTGCCAGCAACCCTAGCGGATACTCCTACGAGCAGTACTTC.

The gene calls are TRBV7-9 and TRBJ2-1, with a weak D call TRBD2 (5 bases). The CDR3 is 16 residues long. Germline CDR1 is SEHNR and CDR2 is FQNEAQ (reference sequence). V shed 7 bases and J shed 0 bases, with 16 bases lying between them. CDR3 protein: CASTHGRGSSYNEQFF. In nucleotides, the CDR3 is TGTGCCAGCACCCACGGTCGGGGAAGCTCCTACAATGAGCAGTTCTTC.

This chain uses TRBV6-5 with TRBJ1-2, with 7 bases lining up with TRBD1. J gave up 6 bases and V 1 base, and 5 bases lay outside the gene matches. Germline CDR1 reads MNHEY; CDR2 reads SVGAGI. The CDR3 runs to 14 residues. The CDR3 DNA follows: TGTGCCAGCAGTTACTTGAGGGGGCTTAATGGCTACACCTTC. It translates to CASSYLRGLNGYTF.

This chain uses TRBV27 with TRBJ1-6; 7 bases fit TRBD1. With 7 bases clipped from V and 14 bases from J, the junction kept 11 bases outside the gene matches. This CDR3 region has 13 residues. CDR1 MNHEY and CDR2 SMNVEV come from the germline V gene (reference sequence). This chain's CDR3 is CASTGTVDRALHF. CDR3 nucleotide sequence: TGTGCCAGCACCGGGACAGTTGATAGGGCCCTCCACTTT.

The V call is TRBV5-1, the J call TRBJ2-5, with TRBD2 identical over 10 bases. This CDR3 comprises 17 residues. After removal of 4 bases from V and 1 base from J, the junction contained 10 bases not matched to a gene. Germline V lookup: CDR1 SGHRS, CDR2 YFSETQ. In nucleotides, the CDR3 is TGCGCCAGCAGCAGACTGGGAATAGCGGGAGGCCAAGAGACCCAGTACTTC. Its translation is CASSRLGIAGGQETQYF. Variable domain in full (rest from reference TRBV5-1 and TRBJ2-5): KAGVTQTPRYLIKTRGQQVTLSCSPISGHRSVSWYQQTPGQGLQFLFEYFSETQRNKGNFPGRFSGRQFSNSRSEMNVSTLELGDSALYLCASSRLGIAGGQETQYFGPGTRLLVL.

This clone was found once. The V call is TRBV6-6, the J call TRBJ1-2; D ambiguous. V was trimmed by 5 bases and J by 5 bases, leaving 18 bases between them. The germline gives CDR1 MNHNY, CDR2 SVGAGI (reference sequence). CDR3 length equals 15 residues. The CDR3: CASSPSTVFPYGYTF. CDR3 coding DNA: TGTGCCAGCAGTCCCTCGACTGTGTTCCCTTATGGCTACACCTTC.

The chain combines TRBV2 with TRBJ1-4; no clear D gene. Between the trimmed V and J ends, which lost 2 bases and 11 bases, there was a span of 9 bases. Germline CDR1 and CDR2: SNHLY and FYNNEI. This CDR3 contains 12 residues. CDR3 sequence (DNA): TGTGCCAGCAGTGAACGGGGAGGGAAACTGTTTTTT. It yields the protein CASSERGGKLFF.

CDR3 loop: CASSLSLFQGRANEKLFF. CDR3 sequence (DNA): TGTGCCAGCAGCCTCAGCTTGTTCCAGGGAAGGGCTAATGAAAAACTGTTTTTT. This sequence joins TRBV7-2 and TRBJ1-4; D is perhaps TRBD1 (5 bases). V gave up 5 bases and J gave up 3 bases, with 22 bases separating them. Germline CDR1 reads SGHTA; CDR2 reads FQGNSA. CDR3 length: 18 amino acids.

The chain recombines TRBV30 with TRBJ1-1; unclear D gene. Looked up from germline, CDR1 is GTSNPN and CDR2 is SVGIG (reference sequence). This CDR3 comprises 12 residues. V lost 0 bases, J lost 10 bases, and 12 bases lay in between. Here the CDR3 reads CAWSVRRGGAFF. CDR3 coding DNA: TGTGCCTGGAGTGTACGGCGAGGTGGAGCTTTCTTT.

The rearrangement joins TRBV5-6 to TRBJ1-5, with a possible D match to TRBD1 (5 bases). The germline V gene encodes CDR1 SGHDT and CDR2 YYEEEE. V lost 0 bases and J lost 7, with 11 bases in between. This CDR3 has 14 amino acids. CDR3 nucleotides: TGTGCCAGCAGCTTGGTTGGGGGAGGCCAGCCCCAGCATTTT. Translated, it gives CASSLVGGGQPQHF. The whole variable domain, remainder taken from reference TRBV5-6 and TRBJ1-5, is DAGVTQSPTHLIKTRGQQVTLRCSPKSGHDTVSWYQQALGQGPQFIFQYYEEEERQRGNFPDRFSGHQFPNYSSELNVNALLLGDSALYLCASSLVGGGQPQHFGDGTRLSIL.

The V gene is TRBV19, the J gene TRBJ2-3; the match to TRBD2 covers 7 bases. The CDR3 length is 16 residues. The germline CDR1 and CDR2 sequences are LNHDA and SQIVND (reference sequence). V was clipped by 9 bases and J by 2 bases; unmatched bases: 14. CDR3 nucleotide sequence: TGTGCCAGCCCCCCGCGGGGGTCCCACCTCACAGATACGCAGTATTTT. This codes for CASPPRGSHLTDTQYF.

The chain uses TRBV25-1 and TRBJ2-1, with D possibly TRBD2 on 5 matching bases. Trimming stripped 0 bases from V and 4 bases from J, with 7 bases between. CDR3 length: 14 residues. The germline V gene encodes CDR1 MGHDK and CDR2 SYGVNS. The CDR3 nucleotides read TGTGCCAGCAGTGAATATGGGGAGTACAATGAGCAGTTCTTC. Translating gives CASSEYGEYNEQFF.

With respect to this clone: At the DNA level, this CDR3 is encoded by other sequences in the same sample as well. The rearrangement uses TRBV5-1 and TRBJ2-3, with 9 bases aligning to TRBD1. The CDR3 sequence is 14 residues long. The V and J ends lost 3 bases and 3 bases, in that order; junction bases with no gene match: 2. Germline-derived CDR1 and CDR2 are SGHRS and YFSETQ. The CDR3 here is CASSSGQGTDTQYF. CDR3 nucleotides: TGCGCCAGCAGCTCCGGACAGGGGACAGATACGCAGTATTTT.

This chain links TRBV7-2 with TRBJ2-6; D is uncertain. CDR3 size: 14 residues. Germline-derived CDR1 and CDR2 are SGHTA and FQGNSA. Deletions cut 6 bases from V and 0 bases from J, with 6 bases between. CDR3 protein: CASSPFSGANVLTF. The CDR3 DNA reads TGTGCCAGCAGTCCCTTCTCTGGGGCCAACGTCCTGACTTTC.

The chain has TRBV29-1 and TRBJ1-1; D not certain. Germline V lookup: CDR1 SQVTM, CDR2 ANQGSEA. The CDR3 is 14 amino acids. Trimming took off 0 bases at V and 0 bases at J, with 8 bases between the two ends. The CDR3 nucleotides read TGCAGCGTTGAAGAAGGAGGGATGAACACTGAAGCTTTCTTT. This encodes CSVEEGGMNTEAFF. The full variable domain, with the rest looked up from reference TRBV29-1 and TRBJ1-1, is SAVISQKPSRDICQRGTSLTIQCQVDSQVTMMFWYRQQPGQSLTLIATANQGSEATYESGFVIDKFPISRPNLTFSTLTVSNMSPEDSSIYLCSVEEGGMNTEAFFGQGTRLTVV.

The chain combines TRBV5-1 with TRBJ1-2, with 11 bases that match TRBD1. Germline loops: CDR1 SGHRS, CDR2 YFSETQ. V gave up 3 bases and J gave up 4 bases; unmatched junction bases: 2. The CDR3 totals 14 residues. The CDR3 loop reads CASSSDRGLYGYTF. The DNA of the CDR3 is TGCGCCAGCAGCTCGGACAGGGGGCTCTATGGCTACACCTTC. The variable domain in full, completed from reference TRBV5-1 and TRBJ1-2, reads KAGVTQTPRYLIKTRGQQVTLSCSPISGHRSVSWYQQTPGQGLQFLFEYFSETQRNKGNFPGRFSGRQFSNSRSEMNVSTLELGDSALYLCASSSDRGLYGYTFGSGTRLTVV.

This rearrangement joins TRBV30 to TRBJ2-1; 8 nucleotides align to TRBD1. Germline values: CDR1 GTSNPN, CDR2 SVGIG (reference sequence). Trimming took 2 bases from V and 2 from J; bases not matched to a gene: 8. The length of the CDR3 is 16 residues. The CDR3 loop is CAWSPLDRDTYNEQFF. DNA for the CDR3: TGTGCCTGGAGTCCCTTGGACAGGGACACCTACAATGAGCAGTTCTTC.

The CDR3 nucleotides read TGTGCCATCAGCTTAAAGACTAGCGGGGGGCAAAATGAGCAGTTCTTC. It specifies CAISLKTSGGQNEQFF. The genes are TRBV10-3 and TRBJ2-1, with TRBD2 identical over 13 bases. This CDR3 has 16 amino acids. The ends lost 6 bases at V and 7 bases at J; junction bases unmatched: 9. Germline CDR1 reads ENHRY; CDR2 reads SYGVKD.

The rearrangement links TRBV13 to TRBJ2-5, with D possibly TRBD2 on 6 matching bases. The J call may be faulty, since TRBJ2-7 better matches the DNA end. This CDR3 region has 14 residues. Germline V lookup: CDR1 PRHDT, CDR2 FYEKMQ (reference sequence). In nucleotides, the CDR3 is TGTGCCAGCAGCTTAGGCCGGGCTAGCGTCGAGCAGTACTTC. Encoded protein: CASSLGRASVEQYF.

The chain carries TRBV19 and TRBJ1-3; no clear D gene. The CDR3 loop spans 13 amino acids. Germline assignment: CDR1 LNHDA and CDR2 SQIVND (reference sequence). V was clipped by 3 bases and J by 8 bases, with 11 bases between them. The CDR3 coding sequence is TGTGCCAGTAGTATGGAGGCTGGCCACACCATATATTTT. This sequence encodes CASSMEAGHTIYF.

This chain links TRBV2 with TRBJ2-5; TRBD1 might be the D (5 bases). The CDR3 is 14 residues long. The V end lost 5 bases, the J end lost 1 base, and 11 bases lay between the germline ends. The germline CDR1 and CDR2 sequences are SNHLY and FYNNEI. The DNA of the CDR3 is TGTGCCAGCAGTAGCAGGGCCAGCCAAGAGACCCAGTACTTC. Its translation: CASSSRASQETQYF. Based on the CDR3 plus reference TRBV2 and TRBJ2-5, the full variable domain is EPEVTQTPSHQVTQMGQEVILRCVPISNHLYFYWYRQILGQKVEFLVSFYNNEISEKSEIFDDQFSVERPDGSNFTLKIRSTKLEDSAMYFCASSSRASQETQYFGPGTRLLVL.

The sample holds a few counts of this clone. The chain couples TRBV7-9 to TRBJ2-7; 7 bases match TRBD1. V lost 5 bases, J lost 6 bases, and 7 bases stayed unmatched. Germline CDR1 reads SEHNR; CDR2 reads FQNEAQ (reference sequence). The CDR3 sequence is 13 residues long. The CDR3 loop is CASSPTGEGEQYF. The CDR3 nucleotides are TGTGCCAGCAGCCCAACAGGGGAAGGCGAGCAGTACTTC.

The chain joins TRBV4-2 to TRBJ2-5, with 7 nucleotides matching TRBD1. The CDR3 consists of 15 residues. Germline lookup yields CDR1 LGHNA and CDR2 YNFKEQ. Unmatched junction bases numbered 2, after V lost 1 base and J lost 0 bases. The CDR3 protein is CASSQGGQYQETQYF. The DNA for the CDR3 is TGTGCCAGCAGCCAAGGGGGACAGTACCAAGAGACCCAGTACTTC.

This sequence joins TRBV25-1 and TRBJ1-1; no clear D gene. The CDR3 runs 15 residues. Germline V gives CDR1 MGHDK, CDR2 SYGVNS. Trimming left V 1 base short and J 6 bases short, with 15 bases between. The CDR3 coding sequence is TGTGCCAGCAGTGAATCGAGTCGGGTGCGCCCTGAAGCTTTCTTT. It translates to CASSESSRVRPEAFF.

The rearrangement uses TRBV29-1 and TRBJ1-1; TRBD1 is a possible D gene (5 bases). This CDR3 comprises 13 residues. Germline-derived CDR1 and CDR2 are SQVTM and ANQGSEA. Trimming stripped 4 bases from V and 7 bases from J, with 16 bases between. As DNA, the CDR3 is TGCAGCGTTGGGAGGGCGGGACGCGTTGAAGCTTTCTTT. Its translation is CSVGRAGRVEAFF.

The chain uses TRBV5-1 and TRBJ2-3, with TRBD1 identical over 8 bases. In germline, CDR1 is SGHRS, CDR2 YFSETQ. Trimming cost V 1 base and J 2 bases; bases outside gene matches: 6. CDR3 size: 16 residues. CDR3 amino acids: CASSLSGTGFTDTQYF. The CDR3 DNA reads as TGCGCCAGCAGCTTGTCGGGGACAGGTTTCACAGATACGCAGTATTTT.

The chain couples TRBV28 to TRBJ2-7; TRBD2 agrees at 15 bases. The V gene end was trimmed by 3 bases and the J gene end by 7 bases; junction bases not matched to a gene: 4. The CDR3 has 15 residues. Germline V gives CDR1 MDHEN, CDR2 SYDVKM. CDR3 bases: TGTGCCAGCAGTTTGGGGACTAGCGGGAGGCGTGAGCAGTACTTC. Translating gives CASSLGTSGRREQYF.